This TCR beta chain was identified in a study of cytomegalovirus exposure and HLA in healthy donors. Study results and limitations: The listing of fewer than 200 TCR beta chains classed them as cytomegalovirus-associated. In vitro work confirmed that a few CMV-associated chains recognize CMV antigens.

The donors were part of the validation cohort, which consisted of some 120 subjects and was separate from the first cohort of around 620 subjects. To note about this clone: Antigen: not known.

Sequenced by immunoSEQ multiplex PCR; TCRdb stores in-frame clones only, minus some. The sample shows approximately 160,000 clones, just under 85% of them seen only once. The CDR3 contains 16 residues. Germline V gives CDR1 MNHEY, CDR2 SMNVEV (reference sequence). V shed 3 bases and J shed 2 bases, with 16 bases lying between them. This rearrangement joins TRBV27 to TRBJ1-2, with D maybe TRBD1 (5 bases). This receptor was identified in a man aged 25-40 years in good health and CMV-seropositive. Sequencing used PBMCs. CDR3 DNA sequence: TGTGCCAGCAGTTTCCGACAGCTATCGACGAACTATGGCTACACCTTC. Protein: CASSFRQLSTNYGYTF.